This TCR beta chain was profiled in a study of shared clonotypes between healthy human individuals. Whole-study results and caveats: Tissues were not sampled, only blood, and their repertoires likely differ. Sorted-subset sequencing, rarefaction showed, was incomplete despite large depth. Generation probabilities were higher for clonotypes shared across all four sorted-subset donors than for unshared ones.

Produced via immunoSEQ multiplex PCR; TCRdb's table is partial and in-frame only. The profile shows approximately 2.5 million clones, 80% to 95% of them singletons. Germline CDR1 is SEHNR and CDR2 is FQNEAQ (reference sequence). J gave up 0 bases and V 5 bases, and 12 bases lay outside the gene matches. The CDR3 loop spans 18 amino acids. In regard to this clone: Its antigen is still unknown.

Material for sequencing was naive CD4+ T cells from PBMCs. Subset described: CD45RA+ positively selected. The chain carries TRBV7-9 and TRBJ2-1; 8 bases align to TRBD2. The source of this sequence is a man aged 18 to 29 in good health. Some clones in this sample may be carry-over from other donors' samples. In DNA, the CDR3 is TGTGCCAGCAGCCCTAAATTGGGGAGCGGGAGCTCCTACAATGAGCAGTTCTTC. This sequence encodes CASSPKLGSGSSYNEQFF.